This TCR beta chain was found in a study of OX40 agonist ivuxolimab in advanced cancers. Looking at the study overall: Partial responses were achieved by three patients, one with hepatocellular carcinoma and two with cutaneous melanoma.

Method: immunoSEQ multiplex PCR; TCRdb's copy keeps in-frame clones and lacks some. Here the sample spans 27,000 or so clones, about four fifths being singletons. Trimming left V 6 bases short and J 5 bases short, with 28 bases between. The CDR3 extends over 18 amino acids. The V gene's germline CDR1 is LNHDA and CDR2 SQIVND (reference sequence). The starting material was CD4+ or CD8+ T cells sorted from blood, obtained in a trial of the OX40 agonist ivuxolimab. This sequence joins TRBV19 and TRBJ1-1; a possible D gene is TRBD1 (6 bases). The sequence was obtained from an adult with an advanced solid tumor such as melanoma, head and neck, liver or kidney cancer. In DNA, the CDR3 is TGTGCCAGTAGCCCTCGGTTATTGGCAGGGGTAGTGGGAACTGAAGCTTTCTTT. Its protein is CASSPRLLAGVVGTEAFF.